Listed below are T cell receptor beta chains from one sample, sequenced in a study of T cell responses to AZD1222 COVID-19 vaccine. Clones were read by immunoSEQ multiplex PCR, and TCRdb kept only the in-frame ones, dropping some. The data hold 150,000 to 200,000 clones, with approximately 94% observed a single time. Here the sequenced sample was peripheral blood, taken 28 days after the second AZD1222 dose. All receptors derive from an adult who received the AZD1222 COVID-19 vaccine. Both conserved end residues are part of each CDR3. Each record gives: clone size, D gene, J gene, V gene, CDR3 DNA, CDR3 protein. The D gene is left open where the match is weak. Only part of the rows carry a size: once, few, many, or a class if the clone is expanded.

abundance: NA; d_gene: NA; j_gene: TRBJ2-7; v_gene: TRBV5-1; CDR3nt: TGCGCCAGCAGCTCACCAGGGGTGTACGAGCAGTACTTC; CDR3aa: CASSSPGVYEQYF
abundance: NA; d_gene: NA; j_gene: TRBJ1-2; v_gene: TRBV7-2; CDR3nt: TGTGCCAGCAGCTTAGTTGAGGGATATGGCTACACCTTC; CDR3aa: CASSLVEGYGYTF
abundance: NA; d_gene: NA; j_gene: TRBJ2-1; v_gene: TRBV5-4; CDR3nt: TGTGCCAGCAGCCCGGGACCCCCTGCGTACAATGAGCAGTTCTTC; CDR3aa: CASSPGPPAYNEQFF
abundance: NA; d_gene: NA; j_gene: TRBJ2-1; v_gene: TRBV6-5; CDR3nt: TGTGCCAGCAAACCCGGCGCTACTAACTACAATGAGCAGTTCTTC; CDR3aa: CASKPGATNYNEQFF
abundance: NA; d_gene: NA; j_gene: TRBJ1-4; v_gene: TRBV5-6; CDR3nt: TGTGCCAGCAGCTTGGGTTATCCCCAGAGTGAAAAACTGTTTTTT; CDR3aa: CASSLGYPQSEKLFF
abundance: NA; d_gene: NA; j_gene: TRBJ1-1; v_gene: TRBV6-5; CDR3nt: TGTGCCAGCACAAGCCGGGACCGAACCCAAGCTTTCTTT; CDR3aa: CASTSRDRTQAFF
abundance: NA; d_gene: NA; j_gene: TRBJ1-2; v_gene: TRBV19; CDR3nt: TGTGCCAGTAGTATCCCGGGCCCGCGGGACTATGGCTACACCTTC; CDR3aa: CASSIPGPRDYGYTF
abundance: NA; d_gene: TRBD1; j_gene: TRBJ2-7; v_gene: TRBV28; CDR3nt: TGTGCCAGCAGTTTAGCAGGGGGTACTACCTACGAGCAGTACTTC; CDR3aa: CASSLAGGTTYEQYF
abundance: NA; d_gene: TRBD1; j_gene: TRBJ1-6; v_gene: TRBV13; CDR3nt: TGTGCCAGCAGCTGGGAGGGGGCGAGATCACCCCTCCACTTT; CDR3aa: CASSWEGARSPLHF
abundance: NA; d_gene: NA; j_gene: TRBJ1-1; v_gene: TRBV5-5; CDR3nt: TGTGCCAGCAGCTTGGAAAGAGGGACCTTTGAAGCTTTCTTT; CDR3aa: CASSLERGTFEAFF
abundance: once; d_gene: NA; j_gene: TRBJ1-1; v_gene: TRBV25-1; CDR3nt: TGTGCCAGCAGTGAATATTCAGGGGTTCCGAAAGCTTTCTTT; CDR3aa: CASSEYSGVPKAFF
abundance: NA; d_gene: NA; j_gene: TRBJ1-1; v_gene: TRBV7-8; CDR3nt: TGTGCCAGCAGGGCGGGCTTCAACACTGAAGCTTTCTTT; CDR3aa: CASRAGFNTEAFF
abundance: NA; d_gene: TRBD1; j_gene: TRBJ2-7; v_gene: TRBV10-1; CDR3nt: TGCGCCAGCAGTGGGGACAGGGTTTACGAGCAGTACTTC; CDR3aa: CASSGDRVYEQYF
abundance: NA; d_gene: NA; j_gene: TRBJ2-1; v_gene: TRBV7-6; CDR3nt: TGTGCCAGCAGCTTAACTATTGGCGAGCAGTTCTTC; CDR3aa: CASSLTIGEQFF
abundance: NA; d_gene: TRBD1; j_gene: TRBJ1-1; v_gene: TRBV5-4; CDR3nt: TGTGCCAGCAGCAGACAGGGTCGCCAAGCTTTCTTT; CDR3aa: CASSRQGRQAFF
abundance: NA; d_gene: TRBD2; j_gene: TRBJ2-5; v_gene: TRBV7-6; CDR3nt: TGTGCCAGCAGCTCCCCCTCTAGCGGGAAAGAGACCCAGTACTTC; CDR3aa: CASSSPSSGKETQYF
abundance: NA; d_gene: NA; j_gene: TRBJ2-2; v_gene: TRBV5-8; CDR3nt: TGTGCCAGCAGCTTGAGGGGCGAGGGATACACCGGGGAGCTGTTTTTT; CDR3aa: CASSLRGEGYTGELFF
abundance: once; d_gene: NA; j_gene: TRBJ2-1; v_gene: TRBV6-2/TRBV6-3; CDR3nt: TGTGCCAGCAGTTACGTAGGTGAGCAGTTCTTC; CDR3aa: CASSYVGEQFF
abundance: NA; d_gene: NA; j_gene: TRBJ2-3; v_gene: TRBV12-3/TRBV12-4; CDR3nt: TGTGCCAGCAGTTACGCAGCCACAGATACGCAGTATTTT; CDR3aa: CASSYAATDTQYF
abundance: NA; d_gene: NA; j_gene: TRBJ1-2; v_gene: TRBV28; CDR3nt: TGTGCCAGCAGTTTTTCACGCATAATGTTGGGCTACACCTTC; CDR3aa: CASSFSRIMLGYTF
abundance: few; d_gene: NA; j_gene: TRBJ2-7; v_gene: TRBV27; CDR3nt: TGTGCCAGCAGCAGAGGGGGTGCCCTTGGGGAGCAGTACTTC; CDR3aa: CASSRGGALGEQYF
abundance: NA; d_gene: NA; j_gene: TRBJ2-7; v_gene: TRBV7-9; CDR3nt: TGTGCCAGCGGAATCAGGGCCTACGAGCAGTACTTC; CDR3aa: CASGIRAYEQYF
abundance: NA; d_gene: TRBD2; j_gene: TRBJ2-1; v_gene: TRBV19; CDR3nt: TGTGCCAGTAGTAAGGGACTAGCGGGAGGTGCGTCCTACAATGAGCAGTTCTTC; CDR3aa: CASSKGLAGGASYNEQFF
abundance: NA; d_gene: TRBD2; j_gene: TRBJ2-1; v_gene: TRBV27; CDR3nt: TGTGCCAGCAGTTCGCCGGGACTAGCGCCGAGCTCCTACAATGAGCAGTTCTTC; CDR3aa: CASSSPGLAPSSYNEQFF
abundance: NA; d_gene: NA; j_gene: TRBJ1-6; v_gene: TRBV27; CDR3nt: TGTGCCAGCAGTTTGGGCGGCTTGCCCCTCCACTTT; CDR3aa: CASSLGGLPLHF